One and the same sample provided the 27 T cell receptor beta chains below, sequenced in a study of T cell changes during pregnancy in multiple sclerosis. This table comes from immunoSEQ multiplex PCR, and its TCRdb copy is limited to in-frame clones, with some not included. This table has 20,000 to 25,000 clones, about 91% appearing once. This specimen was CD4+ T cells from peripheral blood mononuclear cells, taken in the third trimester of pregnancy. These receptors were obtained from a female donor with multiple sclerosis, enrolled in a pregnancy study.

CDR3 protein: CASSYAGAVGEKLFF. CDR3 DNA sequence: TGTGCCAGCAGTTACGCGGGGGCTGTAGGGGAAAAACTGTTTTTT. The V gene is TRBV6-5, the J gene TRBJ1-4, with D perhaps matching TRBD1 (6 bases). Deletions cut 2 bases from V and 8 bases from J, with 15 bases between. Germline CDR1 is MNHEY and CDR2 is SVGAGI. The CDR3 is 15 residues long.

This clone was observed a handful of times. The CDR3 DNA reads as TGTGCCAGCAGCCTAGGCCCACGTTCCGGCTACGAGCAGTACTTC. It yields the protein CASSLGPRSGYEQYF. The V call is TRBV7-8, the J call TRBJ2-7; D is ambiguous. Germline lookup yields CDR1 SGHVS and CDR2 FQNEAQ. V gave up 5 bases and J gave up 3 bases, with 17 bases separating them. This CDR3 has 15 residues.

The gene calls are TRBV9 and TRBJ2-5; weak D call: TRBD1 (7 bases). This CDR3 is built from 13 residues. V gave up 2 bases and J gave up 3 bases, with 8 bases separating them. Germline CDR1 SGDLS, CDR2 YYNGEE. For the CDR3, the DNA is TGTGCCAGCAGCGTCAGGGGGGAAGAGACCCAGTACTTC. Its protein is CASSVRGEETQYF.

The chain carries TRBV7-2 and TRBJ2-1; no reliable D call. CDR3 length equals 16 residues. Trimming left V 1 base short and J 0 bases short, with 10 bases between. The V gene's germline CDR1 is SGHTA and CDR2 FQGNSA. This CDR3 reads CASSLGSQSSYNEQFF. CDR3 coding DNA: TGTGCCAGCAGCTTAGGGAGCCAGAGCTCCTACAATGAGCAGTTCTTC.

V gene TRBV5-4 combines with J gene TRBJ1-1, with a possible D match to TRBD1 (6 bases). The ends were cut back, 4 bases at V and 11 bases at J, with 15 bases in the middle. The germline gives CDR1 SGHNT, CDR2 YYREEE (reference sequence). The CDR3 runs to 12 residues. Here the CDR3 DNA reads TGTGCCAGCAGCCCGGGCAGGGGAATGGCTTTCTTT. It specifies CASSPGRGMAFF.

The rearrangement uses TRBV5-1 and TRBJ2-6; 8 bases are a match to TRBD2. Trimming at V came to 3 bases and at J to 3 bases, leaving 14 bases not matched to a gene. The CDR3 runs 19 residues. Germline-derived CDR1 and CDR2 are SGHRS and YFSETQ. Here the CDR3 reads CASSSRSGGAVGGANVLTF. In DNA form, the CDR3 reads TGCGCCAGCAGCTCACGGTCGGGGGGGGCAGTTGGTGGGGCCAACGTCCTGACTTTC.

The gene calls are TRBV5-6 and TRBJ2-3; TRBD2 is a possible D gene (6 bases). Between the trimmed V and J ends, which lost 3 bases and 2 bases, there was a span of 16 bases. The CDR3 is 16 residues long. CDR1 is SGHDT, CDR2 YYEEEE, per germline. This CDR3 reads CASSYAGTPDTDTQYF. CDR3 nucleotides: TGTGCCAGCAGCTACGCCGGGACTCCAGACACAGATACGCAGTATTTT.

The chain carries TRBV6-5 and TRBJ1-3; no firm D call. The CDR3 consists of 14 residues. Germline V gives CDR1 MNHEY, CDR2 SVGAGI. V lost 6 bases and J lost 2, with 11 bases in between. CDR3 loop: CASRTGFAGNTIYF. The CDR3 coding sequence is TGTGCCAGCAGAACGGGGTTCGCTGGAAACACCATATATTTT.

The rearrangement joins TRBV6-1 to TRBJ2-3, with 10 bases matching TRBD2. CDR3 size: 17 residues. Trimming cost V 2 bases and J 2 bases; bases outside gene matches: 7. From germline, CDR1 is MNHNS and CDR2 SASEGT. CDR3 DNA sequence: TGTGCCAGCAGTGAAATTGAGCGGGGGGGAGACACAGATACGCAGTATTTT. Translated, it gives CASSEIERGGDTDTQYF.

The gene calls are TRBV7-2 and TRBJ2-3; 7 bases are a match to TRBD2. Losses at the gene ends were 2 bases for V and 5 bases for J; bases not matched to a gene: 13. CDR1 and CDR2 (germline): SGHTA, FQGNSA. The CDR3 covers 17 residues. The CDR3 DNA reads TGTGCCAGCAGCTTATGGGCCCCGGCGGGCGGGGGAGATACGCAGTATTTT. Encoded protein: CASSLWAPAGGGDTQYF.

This chain links TRBV4-3 with TRBJ2-7, with 7 positions matching TRBD1. The J segment lost 7 bases and the V segment lost 4 bases, leaving 16 bases of the junction unmatched. Germline assignment: CDR1 LGHNA and CDR2 YSLEER. CDR3 length equals 16 residues. The chain's CDR3 is CASSPRAGDSSNEQYF. CDR3 in DNA: TGCGCCAGCAGCCCCCGGGCCGGGGACAGCAGTAATGAGCAGTACTTC.

The chain combines TRBV18 with TRBJ1-1; maybe TRBD1 (5 bases). The germline V and J ends were trimmed by 3 bases and 3 bases, with 11 bases remaining between them. The CDR3 length is 14 residues. Per the germline V gene, CDR1 is KGHSH and CDR2 is LQKENI. CDR3 residues: CASSPSGMDTEAFF. For the CDR3, the DNA is TGTGCCAGCTCACCTTCAGGGATGGACACTGAAGCTTTCTTT.

This clone was counted once. The identical CDR3 is also encoded by other nucleotide sequences in the sample. The rearrangement links TRBV27 to TRBJ1-1, with D unclear. The germline V gene has CDR1 MNHEY and CDR2 SMNVEV (reference sequence). This CDR3 spans 14 amino acids. The ends were cut back, 2 bases at V and 0 bases at J, with 7 bases in the middle. CDR3 loop: CASSLNGMNTEAFF. The DNA of the CDR3 is TGTGCCAGCAGTTTAAACGGGATGAACACTGAAGCTTTCTTT.

The chain uses TRBV29-1 and TRBJ2-3, with 10 bases matching TRBD2. Germline CDR1 SQVTM, CDR2 ANQGSEA. The CDR3 length is 15 residues. V lost 4 bases, J lost 2 bases, and 6 bases stayed unmatched. The CDR3 reads CSVVVAGGPTDTQYF. As DNA, the CDR3 is TGCAGCGTTGTTGTAGCGGGGGGCCCCACAGATACGCAGTATTTT.

This chain joins TRBV4-1 and TRBJ2-1, with 8 bases aligning to TRBD1. The germline V gene encodes CDR1 MGHRA and CDR2 YSYEKL. The trim removed 0 bases at V and 6 bases at J, leaving 10 bases unmatched. The CDR3 has 17 amino acids. This CDR3 reads CASSQDGQGAPLNEQFF. CDR3 DNA: TGCGCCAGCAGCCAAGATGGTCAGGGGGCACCCCTCAATGAGCAGTTCTTC.

The V call is TRBV2, the J call TRBJ1-4; D uncertain. From germline, CDR1 is SNHLY and CDR2 FYNNEI. The CDR3 runs 11 residues. Trimming removed 4 bases from V and 6 bases from J, with 3 bases in between. The CDR3: CASSAYEKLFF. DNA for the CDR3: TGTGCCAGCAGTGCCTATGAAAAACTGTTTTTT.

This chain uses TRBV27 with TRBJ2-1; 7 bases are a match to TRBD1. Germline CDR1 MNHEY, CDR2 SMNVEV (reference sequence). The CDR3 covers 14 residues. Trimming at V came to 6 bases and at J to 4 bases, leaving 6 bases not matched to a gene. CDR3 sequence: CASRSGTVYNEQFF. The CDR3, as DNA: TGTGCCAGCAGATCCGGGACAGTGTACAATGAGCAGTTCTTC.

This chain connects TRBV6-5 to TRBJ2-3; the D gene is possibly TRBD1 (6 bases). V lost 5 bases to trimming and J lost 4 bases, with 13 bases between them. This CDR3 is 14 amino acids long. In germline, CDR1 is MNHEY, CDR2 SVGAGI. The CDR3 DNA is TGTGCCAGCAGTAACTGGGGGCGTTCAGATACGCAGTATTTT. It encodes CASSNWGRSDTQYF.

The chain links TRBV5-1 to TRBJ2-4; 9 nucleotides agree with TRBD1. The CDR3 length is 16 residues. CDR1 and CDR2 from the germline V gene are SGHRS and YFSETQ. The V and J ends lost 0 bases and 1 base, in that order; junction bases with no gene match: 2. CDR3 residues: CASSLGTGVAKNIQYF. The CDR3 nucleotides are TGCGCCAGCAGCTTGGGGACAGGGGTGGCCAAAAACATTCAGTACTTC.

The rearrangement joins TRBV28 to TRBJ1-5, with D possibly TRBD1 on 5 matching bases. Germline V CDR1 and CDR2: MDHEN, SYDVKM. The CDR3 sequence is 15 residues long. The V and J ends lost 10 bases and 4 bases respectively, with 20 bases between them. CDR3 amino acids: CATYQVGRGNQPQHF. The DNA for the CDR3 is TGTGCCACCTATCAAGTGGGGAGGGGTAATCAGCCCCAGCATTTT.

The chain is built from TRBV2 and TRBJ1-1; a weak D match, TRBD1 (5 bases). V lost 6 bases and J lost 10, with 21 bases in between. The CDR3 is made up of 14 amino acids. Germline values: CDR1 SNHLY, CDR2 FYNNEI. In DNA form, the CDR3 reads TGTGCCAGCAGCAGGGAACCTGGGGGGGAGGGAGCTTTCTTT. This codes for CASSREPGGEGAFF.

V is TRBV10-3 and J is TRBJ1-1, with 7 bases fitting TRBD1. With V trimmed by 0 bases and J by 7 bases, 8 bases remained unmatched. CDR3 length equals 15 residues. Germline V lookup: CDR1 ENHRY, CDR2 SYGVKD. The CDR3 here is CAISESEDRLGEAFF. The CDR3 DNA sequence: TGTGCCATCAGTGAGTCCGAGGACAGGTTGGGTGAAGCTTTCTTT.

This clone was picked up one time. V gene TRBV10-3 combines with J gene TRBJ2-3; 7 positions match TRBD1. The junction had 9 bases not matched to a gene; V was cut back by 10 bases and J by 2 bases. This CDR3 has 14 residues. Looked up from germline, CDR1 is ENHRY and CDR2 is SYGVKD. The CDR3 is CATGQVVSTDTQYF. The CDR3 bases are TGTGCCACTGGACAGGTGGTGTCCACAGATACGCAGTATTTT.

The V gene is TRBV28, the J gene TRBJ1-2; possible D gene TRBD1, 6 bases. The germline V gene has CDR1 MDHEN and CDR2 SYDVKM. V dropped 4 bases and J dropped 4 bases, with 10 bases sitting between them. The CDR3 extends over 13 amino acids. The CDR3: CASSWGRIYGYTF. Here the CDR3 DNA reads TGTGCCAGCAGTTGGGGGCGGATCTATGGCTACACCTTC.

Notes on this clone: At one of its ends the junction is not consistent with the germline gene, which may arise from a read error. V usage is TRBV6-6 and J usage is TRBJ1-1; the D is unclear. This CDR3 has 14 residues. Germline CDR1 and CDR2: MNHNY and SVGAGI (reference sequence). CDR3 nucleotide sequence: TGTGCCAGCAGCCGGGAACTCTTGAACGCTGAAGCTTTCTTT. This sequence encodes CASSRELLNAEAFF.

The CDR3 coding sequence is TGTGCCAGCAGCTTCTCTAACACTGAAGCTTTCTTT. It is translated as CASSFSNTEAFF. V usage is TRBV7-9 and J usage is TRBJ1-1, with unresolved D. V was trimmed by 3 bases and J by 2 bases, leaving 4 bases between them. The CDR3 runs 12 residues. CDR1 is SEHNR, CDR2 FQNEAQ, per germline (reference sequence).

This clone came up a few times. The chain recombines TRBV5-1 with TRBJ1-3, with 7 positions matching TRBD1. Trimming cost V 3 bases and J 0 bases; bases outside gene matches: 12. This CDR3 region has 18 residues. The V gene's germline CDR1 is SGHRS and CDR2 YFSETQ. The CDR3 region is CASSWGLRGQRSGNTIYF. CDR3 coding DNA: TGCGCCAGCAGCTGGGGACTTAGGGGACAGCGCTCTGGAAACACCATATATTTT.